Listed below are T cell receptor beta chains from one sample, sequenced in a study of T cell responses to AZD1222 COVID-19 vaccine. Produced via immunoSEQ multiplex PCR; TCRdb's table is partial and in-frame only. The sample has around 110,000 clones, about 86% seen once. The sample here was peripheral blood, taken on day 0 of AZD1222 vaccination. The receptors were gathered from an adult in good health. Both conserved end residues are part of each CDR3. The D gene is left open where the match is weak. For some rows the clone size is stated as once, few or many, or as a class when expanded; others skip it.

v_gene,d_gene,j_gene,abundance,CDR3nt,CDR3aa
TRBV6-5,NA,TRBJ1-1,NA,TGTGCCAGCAGTTACGGGGGACAGAACACTGAAGCTTTCTTT,CASSYGGQNTEAFF
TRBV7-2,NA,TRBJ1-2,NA,TGTGCCAGCAGCTTAAACGGGGGGAGGGTAACTAACTATGGCTACACCTTC,CASSLNGGRVTNYGYTF
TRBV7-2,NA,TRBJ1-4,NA,TGTGCCAGCAGCTTAGTGGGGGCAGGGAGTGAAAAACTGTTTTTT,CASSLVGAGSEKLFF
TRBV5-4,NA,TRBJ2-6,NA,TGTGCCAGCAGCTTCCCGGGCCGCTCTGGGGCCAACGTCCTGACTTTC,CASSFPGRSGANVLTF
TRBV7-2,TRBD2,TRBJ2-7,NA,TGTGCCAGCAGCTTATGGGCGGGAGGGGGATCCGAGCAGTACTTC,CASSLWAGGGSEQYF
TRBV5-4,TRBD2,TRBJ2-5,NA,TGTGTCAGCCGGGGGGATGGGACTAGCGGGAGGACGAAGCAAGAGACCCAGTACTTC,CVSRGDGTSGRTKQETQYF
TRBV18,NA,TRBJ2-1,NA,TGTGCCAGCTCATCTCCCCTACTAGGGCGCTCCTACAATGAGCAGTTCTTC,CASSSPLLGRSYNEQFF
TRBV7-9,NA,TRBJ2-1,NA,TGTGCCAGCAGCCTCGGGGACTCCAACGAGCAGTTCTTC,CASSLGDSNEQFF
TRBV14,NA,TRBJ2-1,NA,TGTGCCAGCAGCCGTCTTAACAATGAGCAGTTCTTC,CASSRLNNEQFF
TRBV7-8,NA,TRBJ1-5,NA,TGTGCCAGCAGCCCAGGTAATCAGCCCCAGCATTTT,CASSPGNQPQHF
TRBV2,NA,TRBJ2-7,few,TGTGCCAGCCGAGTGACTCCTACCTACGAGCAGTACTTC,CASRVTPTYEQYF
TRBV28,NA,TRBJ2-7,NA,TGTGCCAGCAGTTTACAGACCTACGAGCAGTACTTC,CASSLQTYEQYF
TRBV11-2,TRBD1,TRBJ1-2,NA,TGTGCCAGCAGCTTAGATCGGACAGGGTACTATGGCTACACCTTC,CASSLDRTGYYGYTF
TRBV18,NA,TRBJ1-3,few,TGTGCCAGCTCACCGGGCCACGCGGTACAGGTAGGAACCACCATATATTTT,CASSPGHAVQVGTTIYF
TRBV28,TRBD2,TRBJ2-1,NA,TGTGCCAGCAGTCCTACTAGCGGGGGTTACAATGAGCAGTTCTTC,CASSPTSGGYNEQFF
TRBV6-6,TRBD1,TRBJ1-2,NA,TGTGCCAGCAGACCCGACAGGGAATATTGCTTC,CASRPDREYCF